The clone carrying this TCR beta chain was counted at least ten times. The antigen remains unidentified. This sample stems from a study of T-cell reconstitution after alpha-beta-depleted transplantation in children. This sample's TCRbeta library carried unique molecular identifier barcodes. TCRdb recomputed calls from the PCR reads with MiXCR, one row per CDR3 protein. The table lists around 700,000 distinct CDR3 sequences, approximately 14% of them singletons, with around 0.76% in the top ten. Trimming shortened V by 4 bases and J by 2 bases, and 16 bases separated the two germline ends. The CDR3 totals 15 residues. CDR1 and CDR2 (germline): SGHKS, YYEKEE (reference sequence). General observations from the study: Reportedly, roughly two months post-transplant, alpha-beta T cells arose from several hundred expanded graft clones. Some patients' high day-60 TCRbeta diversity was traced to surviving recipient T cells and thymic progenitors. Newly produced T cells mostly provided counts and TCRbeta diversity after one year, as hyperexpanded clones declined.

V is TRBV5-5 and J is TRBJ2-7, with D possibly TRBD1 on 5 matching bases. Source: PBMCs, taken before TCRalphabeta/CD19-depleted stem cell transplant. This clonotype was obtained from a girl aged 2 to 10 with congenital amegakaryocytic thrombocytopenia, due to receive a stem cell transplant. CDR3 protein: CASSHVGVMAYEQYF. Written as DNA, the CDR3 is TGTGCCAGCAGCCACGTAGGGGTAATGGCCTACGAGCAGTACTTC.